The rows below give T cell receptor beta chains drawn from one sample of a study of T-cell reconstitution after alpha-beta-depleted transplantation in children. TCRdb recomputed calls from the PCR reads with MiXCR, one row per CDR3 protein. The sample has around 600,000 distinct CDR3 sequences, roughly 10% seen once. The sequencing used PBMCs from the stem cell graft donor, collected from the stem cell graft. The receptors come from a human donor who donated a stem cell graft to a child with acute myeloid leukemia. CDR3s include the opening cysteine and the closing phenylalanine or tryptophan. The D gene is left open where the match is weak. Size values are once, few and many counts, or a class for expanded clones, and some rows have none.

>few|TRBJ2-1|-|TRBV6-2/TRBV6-3
CASMDVYNEQFF
TGTGCCAGCATGGACGTCTACAATGAGCAGTTCTTC
>many|TRBJ2-3|-|TRBV5-1
CASSLGAPDTQYF
TGCGCCAGCAGCTTGGGAGCCCCAGATACGCAGTATTTT
>-|TRBJ2-7|TRBD1|TRBV20-1
CSAPSPTGVSSYEQYF
TGCAGTGCCCCGTCTCCGACAGGGGTCTCTTCCTACGAGCAGTACTTC
>few|TRBJ2-1|TRBD2|TRBV10-2
CASSDPGTRRGNEQFF
TGCGCCAGCAGTGACCCCGGGACTAGGAGGGGCAATGAGCAGTTCTTC
>few|TRBJ2-1|TRBD2|TRBV5-1
CASSLEAGGRNEQFF
TGCGCCAGCAGCTTGGAAGCGGGAGGCCGGAATGAGCAGTTCTTC
>few|TRBJ1-1|-|TRBV27
CASSFIGNTEAFF
TGTGCCAGCAGTTTCATCGGGAACACTGAAGCTTTCTTT
>-|TRBJ1-2|-|TRBV4-3
CASSQEAGFNYGYTF
TGCGCCAGCAGCCAAGAGGCAGGTTTTAACTATGGCTACACCTTC
>few|TRBJ1-3|-|TRBV9
CASSVGTLGNTIYF
TGTGCCAGCAGCGTGGGGACACTCGGAAACACCATATATTTT
>many|TRBJ2-7|TRBD2|TRBV20-1
CSARTSGSLEQYF
TGCAGTGCTAGGACTAGCGGGAGTCTCGAGCAGTACTTC
>-|TRBJ1-5|TRBD1|TRBV28
CASSLLAARGYSNQPQHF
TGTGCCAGCAGTTTGTTGGCCGCCAGGGGGTATAGCAATCAGCCCCAGCATTTT
>many|TRBJ2-2|-|TRBV20-1
CSATTSDVGSRELFF
TGCAGTGCTACCACCTCTGATGTGGGTAGTAGGGAGCTGTTTTTT
>many|TRBJ1-1|-|TRBV28
CASSSPTGDEAFF
TGTGCCAGCAGTTCCCCCACCGGGGACGAAGCTTTCTTT
>-|TRBJ2-7|-|TRBV14
CASSRPTYEQYF
TGTGCCAGCAGCCGCCCCACGTACGAGCAGTACTTC
>few|TRBJ1-1|-|TRBV6-5
CASSYSTGVNTEAFF
TGTGCCAGCAGTTACTCGACGGGAGTGAACACTGAAGCTTTCTTT
>few|TRBJ2-1|TRBD2|TRBV11-2
CASSPSPSGRAGNEQFF
TGTGCCAGCAGCCCTAGTCCTAGCGGGAGGGCTGGGAATGAGCAGTTCTTC
>-|TRBJ2-2|TRBD1|TRBV7-2
CASSLVGTGLGGELFF
TGTGCCAGCAGCTTAGTCGGGACAGGGTTGGGCGGGGAGCTGTTTTTT
>-|TRBJ2-5|-|TRBV15
CATSRDQMGIETQYF
TGTGCCACCAGCAGAGATCAGATGGGGATAGAGACCCAGTACTTC
>many|TRBJ2-1|-|TRBV20-1
CSADTSTDEQFF
TGCAGTGCTGATACTAGCACGGATGAGCAGTTCTTC
>many|TRBJ2-7|-|TRBV6-5
CASSYEVGASYEQYF
TGTGCCAGCAGTTACGAAGTGGGCGCGTCCTACGAGCAGTACTTC
>many|TRBJ2-5|TRBD2|TRBV29-1
CSVDGGLQETQYF
TGCAGCGTTGACGGGGGGTTACAAGAGACCCAGTACTTC
>-|TRBJ1-5|TRBD1|TRBV28
CASSLFFTGVSNQPQHF
TGTGCCAGCAGTTTATTTTTCACAGGGGTAAGCAATCAGCCCCAGCATTTT
>many|TRBJ2-7|TRBD2|TRBV13
CASSLRGLAGGSTYEQYF
TGTGCCAGCAGCTTAAGGGGACTAGCGGGAGGATCGACCTACGAGCAGTACTTC
>few|TRBJ1-2|-|TRBV7-2
CASSIPGRPDYGYTF
TGTGCCAGCAGCATACCGGGACGGCCGGATTATGGCTACACCTTC
>many|TRBJ1-5|-|TRBV29-1
CSVLTGRQNQPQHF
TGCAGCGTTCTTACAGGGAGGCAGAATCAGCCCCAGCATTTT
>few|TRBJ2-1|TRBD2|TRBV14
CASSPPSGRANDNEQFF
TGTGCCAGCAGCCCCCCTAGCGGGAGGGCCAATGACAATGAGCAGTTCTTC
>few|TRBJ2-5|TRBD2|TRBV7-9
CASGRETETQYF
TGTGCCAGTGGGCGGGAGACAGAGACCCAGTACTTC
>-|TRBJ2-7|-|TRBV20-1
CSARMFVAGRTYEQYF
TGCAGTGCTAGGATGTTCGTTGCGGGTCGTACTTACGAGCAGTACTTC
>-|TRBJ2-5|-|TRBV10-3
CATKDSNQETQYF
TGTGCCACAAAAGACAGCAACCAAGAGACCCAGTACTTC
>many|TRBJ2-7|TRBD1|TRBV27
CASSVRTGGNYEQYF
TGTGCCAGCAGCGTACGGACAGGGGGAAACTACGAGCAGTACTTC
>few|TRBJ1-1|TRBD1|TRBV7-8
CASSLVQTGAMNTEAFF
TGTGCCAGCAGCTTAGTTCAGACAGGGGCGATGAACACTGAAGCTTTCTTT